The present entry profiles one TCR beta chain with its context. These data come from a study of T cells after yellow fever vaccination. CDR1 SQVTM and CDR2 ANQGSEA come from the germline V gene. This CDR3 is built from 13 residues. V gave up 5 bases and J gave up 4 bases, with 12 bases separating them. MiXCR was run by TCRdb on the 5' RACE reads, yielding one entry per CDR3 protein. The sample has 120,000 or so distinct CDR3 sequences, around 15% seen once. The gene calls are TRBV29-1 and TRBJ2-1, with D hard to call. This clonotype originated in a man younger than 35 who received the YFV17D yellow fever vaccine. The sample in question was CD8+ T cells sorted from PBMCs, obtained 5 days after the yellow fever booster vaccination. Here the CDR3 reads CSVLLSGYNEQFF. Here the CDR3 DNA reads TGCAGCGTTTTATTGTCAGGATACAATGAGCAGTTCTTC.